The T cell receptor (beta chain) under discussion was sequenced for a study of OX40 agonist ivuxolimab in advanced cancers. General study findings and limits: Relative to CD4+ cells, CD8+ T cells on average had more expanded clones.

Blood sampling took place at baseline, cycle 4 day 1, and cycle 7 day 1. Profiling relied on immunoSEQ multiplex PCR, and the TCRdb table lists in-frame clones only, not all of them. This sample has under 80,000 clones, with over 90% found just once. This CDR3 has 16 residues. Germline CDR1 is SGDLS and CDR2 is YYNGEE. V shed 0 bases, J shed 2 bases, and the junction held 6 bases outside the gene matches. On this clone: Its target is not known.

V and J are TRBV9 and TRBJ2-5; TRBD2 agrees at 8 bases. The sequence came from an adult with an advanced solid tumor such as melanoma, head and neck, liver or kidney cancer. Here the sequenced sample was CD4+ or CD8+ T cells sorted from blood, taken in a trial of the OX40 agonist ivuxolimab. This CDR3 is CASSVVPRGGQETQYF. The CDR3 DNA follows: TGTGCCAGCAGCGTAGTGCCTCGGGGGGGTCAAGAGACCCAGTACTTC. Full variable domain (remainder filled in from reference TRBV9 and TRBJ2-5): DSGVTQTPKHLITATGQRVTLRCSPRSGDLSVYWYQQSLDQGLQFLIQYYNGEERAKGNILERFSAQQFPDLHSELNLSSLELGDSALYFCASSVVPRGGQETQYFGPGTRLLVL.